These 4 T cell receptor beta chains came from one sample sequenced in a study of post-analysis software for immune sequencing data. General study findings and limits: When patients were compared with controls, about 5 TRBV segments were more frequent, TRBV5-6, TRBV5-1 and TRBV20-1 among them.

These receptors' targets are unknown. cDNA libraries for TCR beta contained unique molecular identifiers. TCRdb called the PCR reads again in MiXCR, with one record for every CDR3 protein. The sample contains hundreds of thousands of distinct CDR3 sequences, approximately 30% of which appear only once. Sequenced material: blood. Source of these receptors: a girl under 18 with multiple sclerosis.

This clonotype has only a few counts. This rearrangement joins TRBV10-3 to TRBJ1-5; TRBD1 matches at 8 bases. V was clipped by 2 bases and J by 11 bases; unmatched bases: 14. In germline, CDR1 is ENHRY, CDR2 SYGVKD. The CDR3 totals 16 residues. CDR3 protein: CAISERGQAYPVAQHF. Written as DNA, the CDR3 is TGTGCCATCAGTGAGAGGGGACAGGCATACCCCGTGGCCCAGCATTTT.

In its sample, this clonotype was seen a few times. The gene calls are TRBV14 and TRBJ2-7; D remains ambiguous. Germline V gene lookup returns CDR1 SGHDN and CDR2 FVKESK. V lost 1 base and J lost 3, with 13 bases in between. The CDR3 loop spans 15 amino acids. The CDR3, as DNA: TGTGCCAGCAGCCAAGGGTGGACGGCGGTCTACGAGCAGTACTTC. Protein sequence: CASSQGWTAVYEQYF.

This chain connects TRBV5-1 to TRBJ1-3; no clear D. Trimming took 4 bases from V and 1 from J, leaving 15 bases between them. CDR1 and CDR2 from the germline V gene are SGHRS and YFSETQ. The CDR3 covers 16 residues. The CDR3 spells CASSEGNPSSGNTIYF. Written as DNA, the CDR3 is TGCGCCAGCAGCGAAGGAAACCCCTCTTCTGGAAACACCATATATTTT. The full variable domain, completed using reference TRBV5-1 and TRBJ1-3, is KAGVTQTPRYLIKTRGQQVTLSCSPISGHRSVSWYQQTPGQGLQFLFEYFSETQRNKGNFPGRFSGRQFSNSRSEMNVSTLELGDSALYLCASSEGNPSSGNTIYFGEGSWLTVV.

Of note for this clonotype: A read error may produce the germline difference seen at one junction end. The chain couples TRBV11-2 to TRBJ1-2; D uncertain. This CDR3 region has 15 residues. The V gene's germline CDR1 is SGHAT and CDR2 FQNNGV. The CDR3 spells CASSLGGNPDYGYIF. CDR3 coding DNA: TGTGCCAGCAGCTTAGGAGGGAATCCGGACTATGGCTACATCTTC.